Listed below are T cell receptor beta chains from one sample, sequenced in a study of a mutant IDH1 vaccine in newly diagnosed glioma. These receptors' antigens are unknown. Some clones are missing from TCRdb's copy, which holds only in-frame ones; the method was immunoSEQ multiplex PCR. The repertoire holds about 36,000 clones, with roughly 81% as singletons. Here the sequenced sample was PBMCs, taken from a glioma patient whose treatment included an IDH1 peptide vaccine. Receptors originate from a man in his fifties or sixties with glioma. CDR3s include the opening cysteine and the closing phenylalanine or tryptophan. D genes are given only for firm matches. For some rows the clone size is stated as once, few or many, or as a class when expanded; others skip it.

>-|TRBV14|-|TRBJ2-6
TGTGCCAGCAGCCAAGACGGAACTGGGGCCAACGTCCTGACTTTC
CASSQDGTGANVLTF
>-|TRBV19|-|TRBJ1-4
TGTGCCAGTAGATGGGATGATGAAAAACTGTTTTTT
CASRWDDEKLFF
>-|TRBV15|TRBD1|TRBJ2-7
TGTGCCACCAGCAGAGCGGGACAGTGGCCCGAGCAGTACTTC
CATSRAGQWPEQYF
>-|TRBV19|TRBD1|TRBJ2-1
TGTGCCAGTAAGGTAGGGACAGGGGGCGTCAATGAGCAGTTCTTC
CASKVGTGGVNEQFF
>-|TRBV18|-|TRBJ1-6
TGTGCCAGCCGTGGAACGAGCTCCTATAATTCACCCCTCCACTTT
CASRGTSSYNSPLHF
>-|TRBV7-9|-|TRBJ2-7
TGTGCCAGCAGCTCCCCGGCCTCCTACGAGCAGTACTTC
CASSSPASYEQYF
>-|TRBV19|-|TRBJ2-5
TGTGCCAGTAGTATCCAGGGGGAGACCCAGTACTTC
CASSIQGETQYF
>-|TRBV6-5|-|TRBJ2-1
TGTGCCAGCAGTCTTTCAGAGGGGAGGTGGAATGAGCAGTTCTTC
CASSLSEGRWNEQFF
>-|TRBV15|TRBD1|TRBJ1-2
TGTGCCACCAGCAGAGACCGACAGGGATCTAACTATGGCTACACCTTC
CATSRDRQGSNYGYTF
>-|TRBV29-1|-|TRBJ1-1
TGCAGCGTTGAGAACATAGAAGCTTTCTTT
CSVENIEAFF
>-|TRBV6-5|TRBD2|TRBJ2-1
TGTGCCACCCAGACTAGCAGCAATGAGCAGTTCTTC
CATQTSSNEQFF
>-|TRBV15|-|TRBJ1-5
TGTGCCACCAGCAGAGATTCGGCTAGCGGGAAGAGATATAGCAATCAGCCCCAGCATTTT
CATSRDSASGKRYSNQPQHF
>-|TRBV20-1|-|TRBJ1-1
TGCAGTGCCTCTCAGGGTCGGGCTTTCTTT
CSASQGRAFF
>-|TRBV29-1|-|TRBJ2-7
TGCAGCGGGTGGACCCTCCCCTACGAGCAGTACTTC
CSGWTLPYEQYF
>once|TRBV5-4|-|TRBJ2-7
TGTGCCAGCAGCCACGGACTCGGCGAGCAGTACTTC
CASSHGLGEQYF
>-|TRBV6-6|-|TRBJ2-5
TGTGCCAGCCTTCACGGGACCAACGTAGAGACCCAGTACTTC
CASLHGTNVETQYF
>-|TRBV27|-|TRBJ2-7
TGTGCCAGCAGTCCGTTCCAGGGATCGGTCTACGAGCAGTACTTC
CASSPFQGSVYEQYF
>-|TRBV2|TRBD1|TRBJ1-4
TGTGCCAGCAATAGGGGGCGGGTTGAAAAACTGTTTTTT
CASNRGRVEKLFF
>-|TRBV6-1|TRBD2|TRBJ2-3
TGTGCCAGCAGTGCTAGCGGGGGAAGAGATACGCAGTATTTT
CASSASGGRDTQYF
>-|TRBV11-3|TRBD1|TRBJ2-7
TGTGCCAGCAGCTCCAGACAGGGGCGGTACGAGCAGTACTTC
CASSSRQGRYEQYF
>-|TRBV7-3|-|TRBJ1-1
TGTGCCAGCAGCCTCGAAAGGAACACTGAAGCTTTCTTT
CASSLERNTEAFF
>-|TRBV6-5|-|TRBJ1-1
TGTGCCAGCATAGGCCTGAACACTGAAGCTTTCTTT
CASIGLNTEAFF
>-|TRBV7-2|-|TRBJ1-2
TGTGCCAGCAGCTTAGCTCAGGGAGGGTATGGCTACACCTTC
CASSLAQGGYGYTF
>-|TRBV5-1|TRBD1|TRBJ2-5
TGCGCCAGCAGCTTGGGGGCAGGGGGCTCCCAAGAGACCCAGTACTTC
CASSLGAGGSQETQYF